This TCR beta chain comes out of a study of human T cells and chemical hapten exposure. Regarding the study as a whole: Positive correlation was observed between PT1 expanded TCR counts and patch test score. Donors were affected by alopecia, so their immune reaction might vary from that of healthy individuals.

V was pared by 6 bases and J by 6 bases, with 15 bases between. Per the germline V gene, CDR1 is SQVTM and CDR2 is ANQGSEA. The CDR3 contains 12 residues. Indicated time point: patch test 2, 6 weeks after DPC sensitization. Treatment indicated: therapeutic diphenylcyclopropenone sensitization with weekly scalp DPC. One entry per CDR3 protein, called by TCRdb with MiXCR from the RACE reads. The profile covers tens of thousands of distinct CDR3 sequences, with 8% to 9.5% appearing a single time and about 6.6% taken by the ten largest. With respect to this clonotype: Its antigen is still unknown.

This TCR came from a man aged 30-40 years with alopecia areata. Some clones in this sample may be carry-over from other donors' samples. The chain recombines TRBV29-1 with TRBJ2-7; tentative D call: TRBD1 (6 bases). This sample comprised whole blood, obtained in connection with sensitization to the hapten diphenylcyclopropenone (DPC). The CDR3 here is CSVDDRFGEQYF. CDR3 DNA: TGCAGCGTGGATGACAGGTTTGGCGAGCAGTACTTC.